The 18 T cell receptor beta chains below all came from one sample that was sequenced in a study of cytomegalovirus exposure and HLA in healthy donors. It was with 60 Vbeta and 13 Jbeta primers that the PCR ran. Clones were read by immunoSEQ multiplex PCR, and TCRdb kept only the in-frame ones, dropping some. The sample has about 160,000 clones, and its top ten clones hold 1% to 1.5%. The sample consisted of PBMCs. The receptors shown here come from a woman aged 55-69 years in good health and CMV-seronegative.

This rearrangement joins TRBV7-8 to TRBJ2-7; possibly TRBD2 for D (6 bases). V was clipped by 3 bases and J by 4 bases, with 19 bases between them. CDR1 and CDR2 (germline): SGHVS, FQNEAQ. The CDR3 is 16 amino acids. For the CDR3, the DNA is TGTGCCAGCAGCTTTAAGAGGGACTCAATCATTTACGAGCAGTACTTC. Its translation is CASSFKRDSIIYEQYF.

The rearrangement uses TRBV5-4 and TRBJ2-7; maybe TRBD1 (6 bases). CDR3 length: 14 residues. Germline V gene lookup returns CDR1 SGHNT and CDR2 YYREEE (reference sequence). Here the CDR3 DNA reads TGTGCAGGGGGACCAGGGAACGGGTCCTACGAGCAGTACTTC. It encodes CAGGPGNGSYEQYF.

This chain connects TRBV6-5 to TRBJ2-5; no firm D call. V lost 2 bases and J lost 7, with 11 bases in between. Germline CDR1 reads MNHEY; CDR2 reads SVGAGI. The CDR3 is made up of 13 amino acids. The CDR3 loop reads CASSYLLLGTQYF. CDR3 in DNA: TGTGCCAGCAGTTACCTACTTCTAGGGACCCAGTACTTC.

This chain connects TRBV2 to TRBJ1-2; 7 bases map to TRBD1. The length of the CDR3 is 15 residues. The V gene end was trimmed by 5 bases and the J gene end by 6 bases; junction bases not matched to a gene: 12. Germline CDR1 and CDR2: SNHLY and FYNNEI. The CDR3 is CASSYDRVKSNGYTF. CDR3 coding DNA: TGTGCCAGCAGTTATGACAGGGTAAAAAGTAATGGCTACACCTTC.

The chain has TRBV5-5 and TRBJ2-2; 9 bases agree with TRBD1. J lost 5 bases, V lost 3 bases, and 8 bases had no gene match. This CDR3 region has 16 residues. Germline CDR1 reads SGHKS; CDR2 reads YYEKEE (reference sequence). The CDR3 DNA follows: TGTGCCAGCAGCTCCGGGACAGGGTTAAGTACCGGGGAGCTGTTTTTT. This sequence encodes CASSSGTGLSTGELFF.

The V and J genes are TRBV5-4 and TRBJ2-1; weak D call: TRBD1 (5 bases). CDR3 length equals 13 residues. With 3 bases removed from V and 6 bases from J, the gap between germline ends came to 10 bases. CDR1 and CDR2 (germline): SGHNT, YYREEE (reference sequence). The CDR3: CASSSGLGNEQFF. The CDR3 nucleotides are TGTGCCAGCAGCTCAGGGCTAGGCAATGAGCAGTTCTTC.

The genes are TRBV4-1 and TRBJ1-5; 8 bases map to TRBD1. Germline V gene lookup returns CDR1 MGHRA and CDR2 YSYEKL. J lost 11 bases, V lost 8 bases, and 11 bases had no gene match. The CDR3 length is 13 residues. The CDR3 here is CASLNRGFLAQHF. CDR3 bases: TGCGCCAGCCTCAACAGGGGGTTCTTGGCCCAGCATTTT.

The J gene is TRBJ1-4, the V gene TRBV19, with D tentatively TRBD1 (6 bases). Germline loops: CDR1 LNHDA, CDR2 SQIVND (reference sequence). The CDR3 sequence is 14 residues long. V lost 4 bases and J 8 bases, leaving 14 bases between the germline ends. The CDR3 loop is CASSTPRTVEKLFF. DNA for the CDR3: TGTGCCAGTAGTACCCCACGGACAGTCGAAAAACTGTTTTTT.

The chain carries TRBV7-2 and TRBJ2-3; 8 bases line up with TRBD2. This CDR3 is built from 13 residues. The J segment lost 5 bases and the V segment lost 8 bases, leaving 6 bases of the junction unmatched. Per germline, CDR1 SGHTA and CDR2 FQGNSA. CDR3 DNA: TGTGCCAGCCAGCGGGGGCCGGGAGATACGCAGTATTTT. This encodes CASQRGPGDTQYF.

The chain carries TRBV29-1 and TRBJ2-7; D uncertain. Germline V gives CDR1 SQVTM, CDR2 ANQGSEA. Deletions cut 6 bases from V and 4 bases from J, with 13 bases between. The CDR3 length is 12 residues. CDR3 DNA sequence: TGCAGCGTGGAGACTCAATCTTACGAGCAGTACTTC. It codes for CSVETQSYEQYF.

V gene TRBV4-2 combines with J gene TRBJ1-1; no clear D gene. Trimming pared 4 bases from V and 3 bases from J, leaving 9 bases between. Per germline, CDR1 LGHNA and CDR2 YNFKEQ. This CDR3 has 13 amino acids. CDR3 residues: CASSLERYTEAFF. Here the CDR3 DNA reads TGTGCCAGCAGCCTCGAGCGGTACACTGAAGCTTTCTTT.

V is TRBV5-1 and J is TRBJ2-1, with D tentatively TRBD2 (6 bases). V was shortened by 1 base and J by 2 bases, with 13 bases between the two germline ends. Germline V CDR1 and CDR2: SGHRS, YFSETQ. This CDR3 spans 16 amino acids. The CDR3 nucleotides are TGCGCCAGCAGCTTGACTAGCCGAACCCCCTACAATGAGCAGTTCTTC. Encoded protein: CASSLTSRTPYNEQFF.

This CDR3 reads CASRLGNTGELFF. CDR3 sequence (DNA): TGCGCCAGCCGCCTAGGGAACACCGGGGAGCTGTTTTTT. This chain joins TRBV5-1 and TRBJ2-2; D is unclear. Germline V gives CDR1 SGHRS, CDR2 YFSETQ. This CDR3 region has 13 residues. Trimming shortened V by 7 bases and J by 1 base, and 8 bases separated the two germline ends.

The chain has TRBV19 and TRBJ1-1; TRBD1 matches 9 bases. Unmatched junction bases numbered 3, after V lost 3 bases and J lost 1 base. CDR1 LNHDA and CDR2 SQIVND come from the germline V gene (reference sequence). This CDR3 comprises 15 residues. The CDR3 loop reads CASSIQGQGNTEAFF. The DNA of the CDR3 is TGTGCCAGTAGTATCCAGGGACAGGGGAACACTGAAGCTTTCTTT. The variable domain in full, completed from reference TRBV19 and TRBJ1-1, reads DGGITQSPKYLFRKEGQNVTLSCEQNLNHDAMYWYRQDPGQGLRLIYYSQIVNDFQKGDIAEGYSVSREKKESFPLTVTSAQKNPTAFYLCASSIQGQGNTEAFFGQGTRLTVV.

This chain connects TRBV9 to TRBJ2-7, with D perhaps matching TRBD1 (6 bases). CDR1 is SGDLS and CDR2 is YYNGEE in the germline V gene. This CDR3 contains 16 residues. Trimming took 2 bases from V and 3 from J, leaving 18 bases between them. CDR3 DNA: TGTGCCAGCAGCGTGGGGGTTACAGGGCTTAACTACGAGCAGTACTTC. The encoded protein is CASSVGVTGLNYEQYF.

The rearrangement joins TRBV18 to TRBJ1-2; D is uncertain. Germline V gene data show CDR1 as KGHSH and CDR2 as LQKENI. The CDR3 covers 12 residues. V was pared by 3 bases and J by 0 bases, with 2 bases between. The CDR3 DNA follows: TGTGCCAGCTCACCCACTAACTATGGCTACACCTTC. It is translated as CASSPTNYGYTF.

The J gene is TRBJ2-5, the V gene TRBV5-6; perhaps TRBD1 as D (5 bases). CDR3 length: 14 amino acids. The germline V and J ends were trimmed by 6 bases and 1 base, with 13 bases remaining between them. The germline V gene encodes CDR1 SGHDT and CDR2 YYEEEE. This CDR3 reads CASNRAGSQETQYF. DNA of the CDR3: TGTGCCAGCAACCGGGCAGGGTCCCAAGAGACCCAGTACTTC.

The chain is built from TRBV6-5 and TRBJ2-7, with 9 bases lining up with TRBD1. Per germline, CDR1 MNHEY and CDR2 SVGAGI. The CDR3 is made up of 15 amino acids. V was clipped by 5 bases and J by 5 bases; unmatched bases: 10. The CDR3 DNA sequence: TGTGCCAGCAGTACGCCCCTGACAGGGGGGCACGAGCAGTACTTC. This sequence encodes CASSTPLTGGHEQYF.